The 9 T cell receptor beta chains given below trace back to one sample, sequenced in a study of T cells in Graves' hyperthyroidism and ophthalmopathy. Amplified regions were TCR beta CDR3 sequences from RNA transcripts. Using the HTBI primer set, a first-round RT-PCR was run on the TCR CDR3. From the multiplex PCR reads, TCRdb called clonotypes with MiXCR, one entry per CDR3 protein. This sample has about 420,000 distinct CDR3 sequences; roughly an eighth occur once, and the top ten carry 4% to 6.5%. Material: blood. Every receptor here comes from a woman aged 18-29 years with Graves' hyperthyroidism.

This rearrangement joins TRBV18 to TRBJ2-1, with D perhaps TRBD2 (6 bases). Trimming cost V 2 bases and J 6 bases, with 11 bases left between them. CDR1 and CDR2 (germline): KGHSH, LQKENI. This CDR3 comprises 14 residues. CDR3 sequence (DNA): TGTGCCAGCTCACCATACAAACTAGCCAATGAGCAGTTCTTC. Translation: CASSPYKLANEQFF.

This clonotype was counted many times. J is TRBJ2-6 and V is TRBV6-2 or TRBV6-3; D might be TRBD2 (6 bases). Trimming pared 4 bases from V and 1 base from J, leaving 20 bases between. From germline, CDR1 is MNHEY and CDR2 SVGEGT. The CDR3 runs 19 residues. In nucleotides, the CDR3 is TGTGCCAGCAGTTCACCGTGGCAGGGACTTAAGTCTGGGGCCAACGTCCTGACTTTC. Residues: CASSSPWQGLKSGANVLTF.

This clonotype was seen ten or more times. This chain uses TRBV6-1 with TRBJ2-7, with 8 positions matching TRBD1. After removal of 6 bases from V and 2 bases from J, the junction contained 9 bases not matched to a gene. CDR3 size: 15 residues. CDR1 and CDR2 (germline): MNHNS, SASEGT. The CDR3 DNA sequence: TGTGCCAGCAGGATCCGGGACAGGATCACCTACGAGCAGTACTTC. Amino acid sequence: CASRIRDRITYEQYF.

The sample holds a few counts of this clonotype. The chain joins TRBV28 to TRBJ2-3; the match to TRBD2 covers 7 bases. The CDR3 is 15 residues long. V dropped 6 bases and J dropped 2; count of bases not matched to a gene: 8. In germline, CDR1 is MDHEN, CDR2 SYDVKM. CDR3 sequence: CASRASGDYTDTQYF. CDR3 in DNA: TGTGCCAGCAGGGCTAGCGGAGACTACACAGATACGCAGTATTTT. The full variable domain, completed using reference TRBV28 and TRBJ2-3, is DVKVTQSSRYLVKRTGEKVFLECVQDMDHENMFWYRQDPGLGLRLIYFSYDVKMKEKGDIPEGYSVSREKKERFSLILESASTNQTSMYLCASRASGDYTDTQYFGPGTRLTVL.

The V call is TRBV12-3 or TRBV12-4, the J call TRBJ2-2; no reliable D call. Trimming removed 2 bases at V and 0 bases at J, with 7 bases between. This CDR3 has 15 amino acids. The CDR3 loop reads CASSLSITNTGELFF. The CDR3 region has the DNA TGTGCCAGCAGTTTATCCATTACGAACACCGGGGAGCTGTTTTTT.

About this clonotype: A read error may produce the germline difference seen at one junction end. The chain couples TRBV29-1 to TRBJ1-2, with D possibly matching TRBD1 (6 bases). Germline V gene lookup returns CDR1 SQVTM and CDR2 ANQGSEA. The CDR3 is 13 amino acids. CDR3: CSALQGSGYDYTF. DNA for the CDR3: TGCAGCGCACTTCAGGGGAGCGGCTATGACTACACCTTC.

This clonotype showed up many times. V gene TRBV29-1 combines with J gene TRBJ2-7; TRBD1 matches 7 bases. This CDR3 has 16 amino acids. The germline V gene encodes CDR1 SQVTM and CDR2 ANQGSEA. The trim removed 1 base at V and 3 bases at J, leaving 12 bases unmatched. The CDR3 DNA sequence: TGCAGCGTTGAAGTCGGTTATGGGACAGAAGACTACGAGCAGTACTTC. It translates to CSVEVGYGTEDYEQYF.

The chain links TRBV10-2 to TRBJ2-3, with 8 bases lining up with TRBD2. Germline V gene data show CDR1 as WSHSY and CDR2 as SAAADI. V gave up 3 bases and J gave up 0 bases; unmatched junction bases: 8. This CDR3 spans 17 amino acids. The CDR3 here is CASSDFTASGSTDTQYF. CDR3 nucleotides: TGCGCCAGCAGTGATTTCACGGCTAGCGGGAGCACAGATACGCAGTATTTT.

This clonotype occurred many times. The rearrangement uses TRBV7-8 and TRBJ1-5; weak D call: TRBD1 (6 bases). The CDR3 length is 15 residues. V was clipped by 5 bases and J by 6 bases, with 17 bases between them. From germline, CDR1 is SGHVS and CDR2 FQNEAQ. DNA for the CDR3: TGTGCCAGCAGCCCTAACAGGGTTGGTATTCAGCCCCAGCATTTT. Protein sequence: CASSPNRVGIQPQHF. Full variable domain (rest looked up from reference TRBV7-8 and TRBJ1-5): GAGVSQSPRYKVAKRGQDVALRCDPISGHVSLFWYQQALGQGPEFLTYFQNEAQLDKSGLPSDRFFAERPEGSVSTLKIQRTQQEDSAVYLCASSPNRVGIQPQHFGDGTRLSIL.